This T cell receptor (beta chain) appears in the sequencing data of a study of blood T cell repertoires in COVID-19 (dated by TCRdb to about 2020). With respect to the entire study: Samples from collaborators originated in the United States, Italy and Spain and spanned both the acute and convalescent phases of COVID-19. The material from the prospective study consisted of cDNA or gDNA derived from T cells, B-cell-depleted T cells, or PBMCs. The repertoires were released in a freely available public database intended as a resource for research on the immune response to SARS-CoV-2. Samples came from the ongoing ImmuneRACE study (first 160 participants) plus 1,254 subjects from 6 global collaborators. Where available, HLA class I and class II types were obtained from metadata supplied by the sample provider rather than from assay-based typing. The sample metadata nearly always contained a de-identified subject ID, COVID-19 status, age in years and sex. The dataset comprised deeply sampled blood TCRbeta repertoires from subjects exposed to, actively infected with, or recovered from COVID-19. Study-level results and caveats: How much clinical and demographic metadata was included differed by source and by participant, and the metadata was provided uncurated.

As for this clone: Its antigen specificity is not known. No quality values exist for individual bases; no much larger clone is one base distant.

Looking up the germline V gene yields CDR1 SGDLS and CDR2 YYNGEE. Germline trimming amounts to 5 bases on V and 0 bases on J, with 22 as the count of junction bases outside the gene matches. Including the terminal cysteine and phenylalanine, the CDR3 comprises 21 residues. Just the 63-base CDR3 DNA is kept, in frame starting at base 1. Enrolling through a virtual design, the prospective study's participants ranged in age from roughly 18 to 95 years and lived across 24 United States geographic areas. Cohort assignment in the prospective study relied on participant-reported clinical history from a screening survey and a study questionnaire. Recovered participants in ImmuneRACE Cohort 3 were defined by two consecutive negative NP/OP PCR tests, clearance by a healthcare professional, or resolution of symptoms. In the prospective study, mobile phlebotomists collected whole blood, serum and a nasopharyngeal or oropharyngeal swab from each participant. Over a roughly 2-month period, participants in the prospective study had the option of providing additional blood draws and questionnaires. Blood samples from the prospective study were shipped frozen or at room temperature prior to DNA extraction.

TCRbeta CDR3 regions were amplified from genomic DNA by means of the immunoSEQ Assay, a bias-controlled multiplex PCR. The authors' pipeline ran thus. The number of nucleated cells in each sample was estimated by amplification of reference gene primers within the assay. To quantify the absolute abundance of each unique TCRbeta CDR3 rearrangement, sequence reads were collapsed and filtered. For each sample, productive Simpson clonality was calculated by taking the square root of Simpson's diversity index across productive rearrangements. TCRdb obtained this table from immuneACCESS and retained in-frame rearrangements with V and J assigned. These tables miss some clones; where compared with another copy, unresolved V genes account for less than half of the shortfall, and the remainder is unexplained. V, J and clone size derive from that table, while D and trimming were established from the DNA sequence. Recorded for this sample are over 150,000 clones; roughly 87% of them occurred a single time. 7% of the sample rests with the top ten.

The origin of this receptor is a woman aged 45 to 65 who had recovered from COVID-19. The chain links TRBV9 with TRBJ2-1, with TRBD2 identical over 8 junction bases. Sequenced input: PBMCs or T cells enriched from blood (not recorded which). The CDR3 has the sequence CASSRGRGTSSDDPSYNEQFF. DNA sequence: TGTGCCAGCAGTAGGGGGAGGGGGACTAGTAGTGATGACCCCTCCTACAATGAGCAGTTCTTC.